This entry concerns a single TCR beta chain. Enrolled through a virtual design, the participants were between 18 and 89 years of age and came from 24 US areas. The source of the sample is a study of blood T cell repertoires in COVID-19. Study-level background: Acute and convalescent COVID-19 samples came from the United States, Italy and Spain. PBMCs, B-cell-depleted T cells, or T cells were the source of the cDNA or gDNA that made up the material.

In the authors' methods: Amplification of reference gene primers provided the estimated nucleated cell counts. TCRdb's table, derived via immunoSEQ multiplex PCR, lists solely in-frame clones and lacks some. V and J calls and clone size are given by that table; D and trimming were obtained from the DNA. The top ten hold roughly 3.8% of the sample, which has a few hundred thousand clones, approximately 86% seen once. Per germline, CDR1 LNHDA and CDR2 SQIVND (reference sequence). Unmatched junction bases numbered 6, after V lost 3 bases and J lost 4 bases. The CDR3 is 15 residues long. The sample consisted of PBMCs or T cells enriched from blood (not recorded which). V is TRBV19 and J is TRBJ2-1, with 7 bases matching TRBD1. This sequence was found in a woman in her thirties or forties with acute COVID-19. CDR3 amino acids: CASSILRTGYNEQFF. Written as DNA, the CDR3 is TGTGCCAGTAGTATCCTCCGGACAGGATACAATGAGCAGTTCTTC.